These 2 T cell receptor beta chains came from one sample sequenced in a study of cytomegalovirus exposure and HLA in healthy donors. Amplification used 60 Vbeta primers and 13 Jbeta primers. Sequencing used immunoSEQ multiplex PCR; TCRdb keeps in-frame clones, though not all of them. The repertoire holds some 99,000 clones, with around 77% as singletons. Sequencing was carried out using PBMCs. The origin of the receptors is a female donor in good health and CMV-seronegative.

Turning to this clone: The junction departs from germline at one end; a sequencing error may be responsible. This chain joins TRBV7-3 and TRBJ2-2, with 7 bases aligning to TRBD1. The CDR3 covers 16 residues. CDR1 and CDR2 (germline): SGHTA, FQGTGA. The CDR3 DNA sequence: TGTTCCAGCAGCTTAATTGGGACAGAGAACACCGGGGAGCTGTTTTTT. This gives the protein CSSSLIGTENTGELFF.

The CDR3: CASSLSWTGTYGYTF. CDR3 sequence (DNA): TGTGCCAGCAGTTTATCGTGGACAGGGACCTATGGCTACACCTTC. The rearrangement uses TRBV27 and TRBJ1-2; 8 bases align to TRBD1. Per the germline V gene, CDR1 is MNHEY and CDR2 is SMNVEV (reference sequence). V was clipped by 0 bases and J by 4 bases; unmatched bases: 4. The CDR3 runs to 15 residues.